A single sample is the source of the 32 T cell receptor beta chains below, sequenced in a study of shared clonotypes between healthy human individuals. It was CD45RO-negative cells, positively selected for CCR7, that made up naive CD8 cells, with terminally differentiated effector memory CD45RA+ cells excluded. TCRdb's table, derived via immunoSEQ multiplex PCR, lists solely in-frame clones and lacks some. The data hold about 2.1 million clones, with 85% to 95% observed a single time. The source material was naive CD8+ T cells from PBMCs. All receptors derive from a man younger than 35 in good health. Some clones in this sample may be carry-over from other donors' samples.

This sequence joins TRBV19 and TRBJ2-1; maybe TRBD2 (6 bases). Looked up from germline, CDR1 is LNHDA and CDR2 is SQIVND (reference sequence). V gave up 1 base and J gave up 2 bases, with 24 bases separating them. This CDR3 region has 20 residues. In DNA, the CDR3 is TGTGCCAGTAGTATAGCCCGAGGAGGGGTGGCGGCCCTCACCTACAATGAGCAGTTCTTC. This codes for CASSIARGGVAALTYNEQFF.

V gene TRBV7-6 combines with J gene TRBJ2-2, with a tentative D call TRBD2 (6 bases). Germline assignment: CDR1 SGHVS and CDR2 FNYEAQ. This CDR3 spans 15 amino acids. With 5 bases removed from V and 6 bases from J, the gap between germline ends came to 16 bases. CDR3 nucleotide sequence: TGTGCCAGCAGCCATCGGGACCCGGGGGCCGGGGAGCTGTTTTTT. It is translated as CASSHRDPGAGELFF.

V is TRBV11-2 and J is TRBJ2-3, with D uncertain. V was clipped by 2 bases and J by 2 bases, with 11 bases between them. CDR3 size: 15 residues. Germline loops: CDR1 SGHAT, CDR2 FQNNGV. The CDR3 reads CASSLSPIPTDTQYF. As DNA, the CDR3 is TGTGCCAGCAGCTTATCTCCGATCCCCACAGATACGCAGTATTTT. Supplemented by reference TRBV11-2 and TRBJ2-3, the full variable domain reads EAGVAQSPRYKIIEKRQSVAFWCNPISGHATLYWYQQILGQGPKLLIQFQNNGVVDDSQLPKDRFSAERLKGVDSTLKIQPAKLEDSAVYLCASSLSPIPTDTQYFGPGTRLTVL.

The chain's CDR3 is CASRSIGQGVHEQYF. DNA of the CDR3: TGTGCCAGCAGATCCATCGGCCAGGGGGTCCACGAGCAGTACTTC. This chain connects TRBV27 to TRBJ2-7; 7 nucleotides line up with TRBD1. V lost 6 bases, J lost 5 bases, and 13 bases stayed unmatched. In germline, CDR1 is MNHEY, CDR2 SMNVEV (reference sequence). The CDR3 is 15 residues long.

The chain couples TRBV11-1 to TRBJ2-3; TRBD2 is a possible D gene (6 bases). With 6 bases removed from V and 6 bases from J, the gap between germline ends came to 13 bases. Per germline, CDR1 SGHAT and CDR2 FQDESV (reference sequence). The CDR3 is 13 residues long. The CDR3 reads CASRNRDSDTQYF. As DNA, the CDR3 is TGTGCCAGCAGGAACCGGGACTCGGATACGCAGTATTTT. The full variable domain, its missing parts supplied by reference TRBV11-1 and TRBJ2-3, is EAEVAQSPRYKITEKSQAVAFWCDPISGHATLYWYRQILGQGPELLVQFQDESVVDDSQLPKDRFSAERLKGVDSTLKIQPAELGDSAMYLCASRNRDSDTQYFGPGTRLTVL.

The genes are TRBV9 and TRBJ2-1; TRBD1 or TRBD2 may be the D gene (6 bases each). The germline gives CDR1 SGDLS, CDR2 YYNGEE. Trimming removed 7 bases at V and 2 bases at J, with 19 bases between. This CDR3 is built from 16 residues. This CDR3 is CASSSMFGGPYNEQFF. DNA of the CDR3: TGTGCCAGCTCTTCAATGTTCGGGGGCCCCTACAATGAGCAGTTCTTC.

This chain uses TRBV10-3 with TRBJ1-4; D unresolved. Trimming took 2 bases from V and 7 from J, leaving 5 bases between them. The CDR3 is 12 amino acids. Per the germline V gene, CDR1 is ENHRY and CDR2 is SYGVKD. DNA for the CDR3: TGTGCCATCAGTGAGGGTCCTGAAAAACTGTTTTTT. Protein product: CAISEGPEKLFF.

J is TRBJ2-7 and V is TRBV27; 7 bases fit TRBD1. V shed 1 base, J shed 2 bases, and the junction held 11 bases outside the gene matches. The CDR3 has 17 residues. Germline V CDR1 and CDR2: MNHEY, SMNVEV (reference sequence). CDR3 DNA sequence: TGTGCCAGCAGTTTATGGTCTCGGGACAGCTTGCCCTACGAGCAGTACTTC. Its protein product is CASSLWSRDSLPYEQYF.

The CDR3 DNA reads TGTGCCAGCAGTGAACCGGGGGAGGGCCTATACGAGCAGTACTTC. It codes for CASSEPGEGLYEQYF. V usage is TRBV6-1 and J usage is TRBJ2-7, with 7 bases aligning to TRBD2. This CDR3 is 15 amino acids long. Germline values: CDR1 MNHNS, CDR2 SASEGT. Trimming removed 2 bases from V and 4 bases from J; junction bases left unmatched: 8.

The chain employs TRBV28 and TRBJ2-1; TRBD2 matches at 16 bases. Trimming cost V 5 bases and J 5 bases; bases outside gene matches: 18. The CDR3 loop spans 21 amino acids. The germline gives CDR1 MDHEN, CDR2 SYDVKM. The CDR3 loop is CASSTSPPGTSGRVLNNEQFF. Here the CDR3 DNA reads TGTGCCAGCAGTACCAGTCCCCCCGGGACTAGCGGGAGGGTCCTTAACAATGAGCAGTTCTTC.

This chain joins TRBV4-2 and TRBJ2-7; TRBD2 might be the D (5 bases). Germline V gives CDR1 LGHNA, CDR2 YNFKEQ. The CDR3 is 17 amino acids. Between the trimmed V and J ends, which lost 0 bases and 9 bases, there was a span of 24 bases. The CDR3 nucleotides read TGTGCCAGCAGCCAAGAGTTCCGAGAAGGTGCCACCCGGGGGCAGTACTTC. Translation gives CASSQEFREGATRGQYF.

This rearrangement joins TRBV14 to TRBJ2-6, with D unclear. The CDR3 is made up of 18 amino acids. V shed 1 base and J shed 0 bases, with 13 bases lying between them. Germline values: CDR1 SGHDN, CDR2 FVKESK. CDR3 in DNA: TGTGCCAGCAGCCAAGTTACGGGCTCCACCTCTGGGGCCAACGTCCTGACTTTC. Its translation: CASSQVTGSTSGANVLTF.

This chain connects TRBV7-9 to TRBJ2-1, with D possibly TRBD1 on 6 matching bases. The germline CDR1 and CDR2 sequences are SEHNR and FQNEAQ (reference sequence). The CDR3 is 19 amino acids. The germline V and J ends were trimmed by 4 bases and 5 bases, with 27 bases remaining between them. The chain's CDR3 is CASSSWDGAGTFDNNEQFF. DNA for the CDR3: TGTGCCAGCAGCTCGTGGGATGGCGCCGGGACATTTGACAACAATGAGCAGTTCTTC.

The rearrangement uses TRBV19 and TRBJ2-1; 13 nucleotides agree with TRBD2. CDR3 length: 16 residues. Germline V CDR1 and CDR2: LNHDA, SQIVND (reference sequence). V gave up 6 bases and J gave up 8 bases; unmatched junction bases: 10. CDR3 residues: CASSPQTSGRAHEQFF. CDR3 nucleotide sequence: TGTGCCAGTAGCCCTCAAACTAGCGGGAGGGCCCATGAGCAGTTCTTC.

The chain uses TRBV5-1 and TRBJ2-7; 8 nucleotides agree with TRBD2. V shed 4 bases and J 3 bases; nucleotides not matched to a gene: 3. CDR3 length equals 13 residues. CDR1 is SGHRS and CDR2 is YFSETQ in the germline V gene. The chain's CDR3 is CASSVGTSYEQYF. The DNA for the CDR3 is TGCGCCAGCAGCGTCGGGACTAGCTACGAGCAGTACTTC.

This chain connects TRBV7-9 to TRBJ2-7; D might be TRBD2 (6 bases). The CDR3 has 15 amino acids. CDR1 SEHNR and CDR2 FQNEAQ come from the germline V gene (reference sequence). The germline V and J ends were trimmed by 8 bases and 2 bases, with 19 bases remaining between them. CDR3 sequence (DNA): TGTGCCAGCGCGAGTAGTCGGGAGCGAACCTACGAGCAGTACTTC. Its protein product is CASASSRERTYEQYF.

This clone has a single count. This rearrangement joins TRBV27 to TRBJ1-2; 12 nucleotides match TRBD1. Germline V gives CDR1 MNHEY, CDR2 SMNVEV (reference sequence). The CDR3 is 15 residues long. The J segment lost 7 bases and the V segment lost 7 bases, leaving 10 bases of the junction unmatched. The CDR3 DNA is TGTGCCAGCATACCAAGGGGGGGACAGGGGGCTGGCTACACCTTC. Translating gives CASIPRGGQGAGYTF.

The CDR3 loop reads CASSYPTRAEAFF. CDR3 DNA: TGTGCCAGCAGTTACCCAACACGCGCTGAAGCTTTCTTT. The chain employs TRBV6-6 and TRBJ1-1; D gene uncertain. Germline CDR1 MNHNY, CDR2 SVGAGI (reference sequence). V shed 2 bases and J shed 6 bases, with 10 bases lying between them. The CDR3 runs to 13 residues.

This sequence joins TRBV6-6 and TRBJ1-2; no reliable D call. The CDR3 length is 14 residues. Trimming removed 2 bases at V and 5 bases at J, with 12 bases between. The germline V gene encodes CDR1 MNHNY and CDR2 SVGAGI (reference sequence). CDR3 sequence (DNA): TGTGCCAGCAGTTACCGTCCCCAGGCTTATGGCTACACCTTC. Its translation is CASSYRPQAYGYTF.

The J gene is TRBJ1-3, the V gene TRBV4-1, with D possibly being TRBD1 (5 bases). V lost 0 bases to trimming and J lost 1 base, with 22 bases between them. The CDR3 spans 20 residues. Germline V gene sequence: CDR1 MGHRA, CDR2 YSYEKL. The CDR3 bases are TGCGCCAGCAGCCAAGATCTCCCGAGGGCGCGAGGGGTATCTGGAAACACCATATATTTT. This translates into CASSQDLPRARGVSGNTIYF.

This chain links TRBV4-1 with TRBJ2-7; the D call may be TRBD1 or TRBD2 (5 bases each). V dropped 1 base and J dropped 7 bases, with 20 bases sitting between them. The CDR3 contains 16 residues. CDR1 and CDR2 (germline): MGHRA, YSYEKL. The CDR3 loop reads CASSQGLWDPLHEQYF. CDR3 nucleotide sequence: TGCGCCAGCAGCCAAGGTCTGTGGGACCCACTACATGAGCAGTACTTC.

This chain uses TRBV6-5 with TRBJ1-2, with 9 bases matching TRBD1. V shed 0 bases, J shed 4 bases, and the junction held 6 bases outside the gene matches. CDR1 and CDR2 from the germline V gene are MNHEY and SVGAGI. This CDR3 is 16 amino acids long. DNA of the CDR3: TGTGCCAGCAGTTACTCGGGGACAGGGCCCCCCTATGGCTACACCTTC. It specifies CASSYSGTGPPYGYTF.

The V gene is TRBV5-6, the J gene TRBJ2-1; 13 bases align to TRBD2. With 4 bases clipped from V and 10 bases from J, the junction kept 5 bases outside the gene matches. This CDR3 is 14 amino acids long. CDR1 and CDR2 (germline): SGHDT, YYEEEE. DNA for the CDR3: TGTGCCAGCAGCCCGGGACTAGCGGGGTTCGAGCAGTTCTTC. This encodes CASSPGLAGFEQFF. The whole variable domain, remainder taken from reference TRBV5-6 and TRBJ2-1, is DAGVTQSPTHLIKTRGQQVTLRCSPKSGHDTVSWYQQALGQGPQFIFQYYEEEERQRGNFPDRFSGHQFPNYSSELNVNALLLGDSALYLCASSPGLAGFEQFFGPGTRLTVL.

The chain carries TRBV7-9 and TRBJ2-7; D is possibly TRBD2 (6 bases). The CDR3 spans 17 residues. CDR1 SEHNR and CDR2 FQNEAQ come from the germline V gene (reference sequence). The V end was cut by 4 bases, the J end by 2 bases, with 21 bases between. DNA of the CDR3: TGTGCCAGCAGCTCAACCCGGACTACTCGTCTTGCCTACGAGCAGTACTTC. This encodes CASSSTRTTRLAYEQYF.

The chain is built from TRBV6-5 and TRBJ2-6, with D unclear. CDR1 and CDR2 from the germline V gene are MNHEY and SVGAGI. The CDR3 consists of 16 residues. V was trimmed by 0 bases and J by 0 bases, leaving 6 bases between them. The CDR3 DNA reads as TGTGCCAGCAGTTACTCGGTGCTCTCTGGGGCCAACGTCCTGACTTTC. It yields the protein CASSYSVLSGANVLTF.

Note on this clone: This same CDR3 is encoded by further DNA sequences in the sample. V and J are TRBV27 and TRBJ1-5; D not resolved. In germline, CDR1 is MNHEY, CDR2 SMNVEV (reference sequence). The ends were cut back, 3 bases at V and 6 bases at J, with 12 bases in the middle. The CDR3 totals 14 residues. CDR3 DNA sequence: TGTGCCAGCAGTTTCCTCGGACGAGGTCAGCCCCAGCATTTT. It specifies CASSFLGRGQPQHF.

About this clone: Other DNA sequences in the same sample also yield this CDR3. CDR3: CASSLYVNQPQHF. CDR3 nucleotides: TGTGCCAGCAGTTTATACGTCAATCAGCCCCAGCATTTT. The V and J genes are TRBV27 and TRBJ1-5; D is unresolved. Per germline, CDR1 MNHEY and CDR2 SMNVEV (reference sequence). This CDR3 contains 13 residues. Trimming stripped 1 base from V and 3 bases from J, with 4 bases between.

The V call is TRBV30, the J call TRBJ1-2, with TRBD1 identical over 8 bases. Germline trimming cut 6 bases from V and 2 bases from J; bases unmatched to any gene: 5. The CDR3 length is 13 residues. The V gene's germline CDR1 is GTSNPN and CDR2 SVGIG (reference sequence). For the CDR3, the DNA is TGTGCCTGTCCGGGACAGGTGAACTATGGCTACACCTTC. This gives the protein CACPGQVNYGYTF.

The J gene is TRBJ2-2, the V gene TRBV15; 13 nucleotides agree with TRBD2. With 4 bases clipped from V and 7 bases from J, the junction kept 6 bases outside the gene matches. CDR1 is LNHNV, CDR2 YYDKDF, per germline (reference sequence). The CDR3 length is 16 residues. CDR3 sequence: CATSIGLAGVVGELFF. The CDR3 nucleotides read TGTGCCACCAGCATCGGACTAGCGGGAGTGGTCGGGGAGCTGTTTTTT.

The CDR3 DNA is TGCAGCGGGGGCCAGTCTTACCAGCAGTTCTTC. Amino acid sequence: CSGGQSYQQFF. The rearrangement links TRBV29-1 to TRBJ2-1, with D tentatively TRBD1 (5 bases). With 7 bases removed from V and 11 bases from J, the gap between germline ends came to 15 bases. This CDR3 has 11 amino acids. In germline, CDR1 is SQVTM, CDR2 ANQGSEA.

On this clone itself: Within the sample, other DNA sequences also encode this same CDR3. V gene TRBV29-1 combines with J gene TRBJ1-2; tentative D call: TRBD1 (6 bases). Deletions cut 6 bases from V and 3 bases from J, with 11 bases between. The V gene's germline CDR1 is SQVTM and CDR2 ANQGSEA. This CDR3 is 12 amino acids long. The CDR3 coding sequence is TGCAGCGTGGTGGACAGCTACTATGGCTACACCTTC. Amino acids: CSVVDSYYGYTF.

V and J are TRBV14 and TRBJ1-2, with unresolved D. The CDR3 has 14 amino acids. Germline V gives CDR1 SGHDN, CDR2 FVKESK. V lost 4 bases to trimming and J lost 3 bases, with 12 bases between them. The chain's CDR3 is CASSPSPGDYGYTF. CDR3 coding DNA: TGTGCCAGCAGCCCTTCTCCAGGAGACTATGGCTACACCTTC. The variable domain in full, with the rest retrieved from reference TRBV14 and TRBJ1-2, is EAGVTQFPSHSVIEKGQTVTLRCDPISGHDNLYWYRRVMGKEIKFLLHFVKESKQDESGMPNNRFLAERTGGTYSTLKVQPAELEDSGVYFCASSPSPGDYGYTFGSGTRLTVV.